These 5 T cell receptor beta chains were all obtained from the same sample, sequenced in a study of blood T cell repertoires in COVID-19. Produced via immunoSEQ multiplex PCR; TCRdb's table is partial and in-frame only. This table holds approximately 340,000 clones, 83% found once. The specimen sequenced was peripheral blood. The receptors were gathered from a man aged 25 to 40 with active or convalescent COVID-19.

The gene calls are TRBV29-1 and TRBJ2-5; possibly TRBD1 for D (6 bases). The CDR3 is made up of 14 amino acids. Trimming pared 6 bases from V and 2 bases from J, leaving 16 bases between. Germline values: CDR1 SQVTM, CDR2 ANQGSEA. CDR3 protein: CSVRGSGSQETQYF. The CDR3 region has the DNA TGCAGCGTGAGGGGGTCCGGGTCTCAAGAGACCCAGTACTTC. Combining the CDR3 with reference TRBV29-1 and TRBJ2-5 gives the whole variable domain SAVISQKPSRDICQRGTSLTIQCQVDSQVTMMFWYRQQPGQSLTLIATANQGSEATYESGFVIDKFPISRPNLTFSTLTVSNMSPEDSSIYLCSVRGSGSQETQYFGPGTRLLVL.

The chain employs TRBV7-8 and TRBJ2-1; 10 bases align to TRBD2. V shed 1 base and J 2 bases; nucleotides not matched to a gene: 5. This CDR3 spans 17 amino acids. Germline values: CDR1 SGHVS, CDR2 FQNEAQ. CDR3 sequence: CASSLEVLAGAYNEQFF. CDR3 nucleotide sequence: TGTGCCAGCAGCTTAGAGGTTCTAGCGGGGGCCTACAATGAGCAGTTCTTC.

The chain is built from TRBV11-3 and TRBJ2-3; TRBD1 matches at 7 bases. With V trimmed by 3 bases and J by 2 bases, 5 bases remained unmatched. The length of the CDR3 is 15 residues. Per the germline V gene, CDR1 is SGHNT and CDR2 is YENEEA. The CDR3 DNA reads as TGTGCCAGCAGCTTTACAGGGGTTGCCACAGATACGCAGTATTTT. The encoded protein is CASSFTGVATDTQYF.

The chain carries TRBV28 and TRBJ1-4, with 8 nucleotides matching TRBD1. The CDR3 runs to 12 residues. The V and J ends lost 6 bases and 10 bases, in that order; junction bases with no gene match: 4. Germline CDR1 and CDR2: MDHEN and SYDVKM. DNA of the CDR3: TGTGCCAGCAGCCAGGGGGCCCGAAAACTGTTTTTT. The encoded protein is CASSQGARKLFF. Complete variable domain (other parts from reference TRBV28 and TRBJ1-4): DVKVTQSSRYLVKRTGEKVFLECVQDMDHENMFWYRQDPGLGLRLIYFSYDVKMKEKGDIPEGYSVSREKKERFSLILESASTNQTSMYLCASSQGARKLFFGSGTQLSVL.

The chain joins TRBV9 to TRBJ2-5; 8 bases are a match to TRBD2. V dropped 0 bases and J dropped 2; count of bases not matched to a gene: 9. This CDR3 has 17 amino acids. Germline loops: CDR1 SGDLS, CDR2 YYNGEE. CDR3 sequence (DNA): TGTGCCAGCAGCGTAGGGGCTGGACTAGCAGATCAAGAGACCCAGTACTTC. It translates to CASSVGAGLADQETQYF.